What follows are 10 T cell receptor beta chains derived from one specimen sequenced in a study of Tregs in tolerant kidney transplant recipients (dated by TCRdb to 2018 to 2020). Receptor libraries were prepared by the immunoSEQ multiplex PCR assay. TCRdb re-hosts the immuneACCESS table, in-frame sequences only. Its copies lack some clones; in the studies checked, an unresolved V gene accounts for under half of them, and the cause for the rest is not known. The sample data list around 30,000 clones, and over 75% of these were observed just once. 2% to 2.5% of the sample is held by the ten biggest clonotypes. Their recognized antigens are unknown. Sequenced input: Tregs from blood cultured with allogeneic cells. All receptors derive from a human donor in good health.

The chain links TRBV7-8 to TRBJ1-2; 9 nucleotides agree with TRBD1. Germline CDR1 and CDR2: SGHVS and FQNEAQ. With 6 bases clipped from V and 8 bases from J, the junction kept 13 bases outside the gene matches. This CDR3 has 15 residues. The CDR3 region is CASSYDPGQGYGYTF. Here the CDR3 DNA reads TGTGCCAGCAGTTATGATCCGGGACAGGGTTACGGCTACACCTTC.

In its sample, this clone was seen a few times. The rearrangement links TRBV7-8 to TRBJ2-5; D remains ambiguous. The CDR3 has 13 amino acids. V was pared by 3 bases and J by 1 base, with 6 bases between. Germline CDR1 is SGHVS and CDR2 is FQNEAQ. The CDR3 loop reads CASSLGSQETQYF. Here the CDR3 DNA reads TGTGCCAGCAGCTTGGGTTCCCAAGAGACCCAGTACTTC.

This clone showed up just once. The chain combines TRBV13 with TRBJ2-5, with D possibly TRBD2 on 5 matching bases. The germline CDR1 and CDR2 sequences are PRHDT and FYEKMQ (reference sequence). Trimming stripped 5 bases from V and 4 bases from J, with 11 bases between. This CDR3 has 13 residues. The CDR3 sequence: CASSGGWSETQYF. The CDR3 region has the DNA TGTGCCAGCAGCGGCGGGTGGTCAGAGACCCAGTACTTC.

V gene TRBV6-1 combines with J gene TRBJ2-5; D is unresolved. The CDR3 covers 15 residues. Trimming cost V 2 bases and J 1 base, with 11 bases left between them. Germline CDR1 MNHNS, CDR2 SASEGT. The CDR3 here is CASSEYYSPQETQYF. CDR3 bases: TGTGCCAGCAGTGAATATTACAGCCCCCAAGAGACCCAGTACTTC.

For the CDR3, the DNA is TGCAGTGCTACATTCACAGATACGCAGTATTTT. Its translation: CSATFTDTQYF. The genes are TRBV20-1 and TRBJ2-3; unclear D gene. The CDR3 consists of 11 residues. Germline lookup yields CDR1 DFQATT and CDR2 SNEGSKA (reference sequence). V was pared by 4 bases and J by 2 bases, with 4 bases between.

The V gene is TRBV11-1, the J gene TRBJ2-3; no firm D call. Deletions cut 4 bases from V and 0 bases from J, with 8 bases between. CDR1 and CDR2 from the germline V gene are SGHAT and FQDESV (reference sequence). This CDR3 comprises 14 residues. This CDR3 is CASSSVASTDTQYF. The CDR3 DNA sequence: TGTGCCAGCAGCTCGGTAGCTAGCACAGATACGCAGTATTTT.

The V call is TRBV9, the J call TRBJ2-3; D gene ambiguous. The CDR3 length is 12 residues. Trimming removed 0 bases from V and 7 bases from J, with 6 bases in between. Per germline, CDR1 SGDLS and CDR2 YYNGEE. The chain's CDR3 is CASSVVGNTQYF. The CDR3 nucleotides read TGTGCCAGCAGCGTAGTAGGGAATACGCAGTATTTT.

The genes are TRBV6-5 and TRBJ1-2; D not certain. The germline CDR1 and CDR2 sequences are MNHEY and SVGAGI. The germline V and J ends were trimmed by 2 bases and 2 bases, with 12 bases remaining between them. The CDR3 runs to 15 residues. This CDR3 reads CASSYGTRLNYGYTF. The CDR3 nucleotides are TGTGCCAGCAGTTACGGTACACGACTAAACTATGGCTACACCTTC.

The rearrangement uses TRBV7-2 and TRBJ1-2; D might be TRBD1 (5 bases). This CDR3 is 14 amino acids long. The V end lost 5 bases, the J end lost 8 bases, and 18 bases lay between the germline ends. Germline CDR1 SGHTA, CDR2 FQGNSA. Written as DNA, the CDR3 is TGTGCCAGCAGCGCCCAATCGGGGCCGGGGGGCTACACCTTC. Translated, it gives CASSAQSGPGGYTF. Variable domain in full (rest from reference TRBV7-2 and TRBJ1-2): GAGVSQSPSNKVTEKGKDVELRCDPISGHTALYWYRQSLGQGLEFLIYFQGNSAPDKSGLPSDRFSAERTGGSVSTLTIQRTQQEDSAVYLCASSAQSGPGGYTFGSGTRLTVV.

About this clone: The junction shows a germline mismatch at one end, possibly a read error. V usage is TRBV6-6 and J usage is TRBJ2-7; D unresolved. This CDR3 is built from 11 residues. Germline V gene data show CDR1 as MNHNY and CDR2 as SVGAGI (reference sequence). The CDR3 sequence: CASSSSYAQYF. The DNA of the CDR3 is TGTGCCAGCAGCTCTTCTTACGCGCAGTACTTC.